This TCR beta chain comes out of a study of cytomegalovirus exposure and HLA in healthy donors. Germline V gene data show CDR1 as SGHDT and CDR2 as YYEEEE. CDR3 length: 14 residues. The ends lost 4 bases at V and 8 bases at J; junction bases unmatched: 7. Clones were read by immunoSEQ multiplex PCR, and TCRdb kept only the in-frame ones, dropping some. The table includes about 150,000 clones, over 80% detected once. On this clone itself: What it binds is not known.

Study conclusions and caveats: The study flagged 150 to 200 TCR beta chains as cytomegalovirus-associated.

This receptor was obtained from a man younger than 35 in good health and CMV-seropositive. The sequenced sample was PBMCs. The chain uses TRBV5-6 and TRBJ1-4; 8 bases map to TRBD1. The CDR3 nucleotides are TGTGCCAGCAGCGTGGACAGGGCCGAAGAAAAACTGTTTTTT. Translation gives CASSVDRAEEKLFF. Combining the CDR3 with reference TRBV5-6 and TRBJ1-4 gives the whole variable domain DAGVTQSPTHLIKTRGQQVTLRCSPKSGHDTVSWYQQALGQGPQFIFQYYEEEERQRGNFPDRFSGHQFPNYSSELNVNALLLGDSALYLCASSVDRAEEKLFFGSGTQLSVL.